These 19 T cell receptor beta chains came from one sample sequenced in a study of T cell changes during pregnancy in multiple sclerosis. The assay was immunoSEQ multiplex PCR, and TCRdb's table has in-frame clones only and misses some. The sample holds tens of thousands of clones, around 91% seen once. This sample comprised CD4+ T cells from peripheral blood mononuclear cells, obtained in the second trimester of pregnancy. Receptor source: a female donor in good health, enrolled as a control in a pregnancy study.

The V and J genes are TRBV9 and TRBJ2-5; 9 positions agree with TRBD2. Germline lookup yields CDR1 SGDLS and CDR2 YYNGEE. V shed 3 bases, J shed 5 bases, and the junction held 5 bases outside the gene matches. This CDR3 is 14 amino acids long. CDR3 DNA sequence: TGTGCCAGCAGCGGTAGCGGGGGACGGGAGACCCAGTACTTC. Protein: CASSGSGGRETQYF.

This CDR3 is CASSAKRVSYNEQFF. The CDR3 region has the DNA TGTGCCAGCAGCGCTAAGAGGGTCTCCTACAATGAGCAGTTCTTC. V and J are TRBV9 and TRBJ2-1, with a possible D match to TRBD2 (5 bases). CDR1 and CDR2 from the germline V gene are SGDLS and YYNGEE. The V gene lost 3 bases and the J gene lost 0 bases, with 10 bases spanning the gap. This CDR3 has 15 residues.

This clone was counted once. V is TRBV2 and J is TRBJ1-2, with 8 bases fitting TRBD1. The CDR3 is made up of 13 amino acids. Germline-derived CDR1 and CDR2 are SNHLY and FYNNEI. The trim removed 6 bases at V and 7 bases at J, leaving 7 bases unmatched. CDR3 bases: TGTGCCAGCAGCCCCGGACAGGGCCGTGGCTACACCTTC. Translating it yields CASSPGQGRGYTF.

This clone has only one observation. The chain recombines TRBV14 with TRBJ1-1; D is possibly TRBD1 (6 bases). V lost 1 base, J lost 0 bases, and 21 bases lay in between. The CDR3 runs 19 residues. CDR1 SGHDN and CDR2 FVKESK come from the germline V gene. The CDR3 DNA reads TGTGCCAGCAGCCAAGCCGGAGACCCAATCAGGGACATGAACACTGAAGCTTTCTTT. It codes for CASSQAGDPIRDMNTEAFF.

This chain links TRBV7-9 with TRBJ1-1; maybe TRBD1 (6 bases). Per germline, CDR1 SEHNR and CDR2 FQNEAQ (reference sequence). This CDR3 is 13 amino acids long. V was pared by 5 bases and J by 2 bases, with 9 bases between. CDR3 coding DNA: TGTGCCAGCAGCCAGGGACAAAACACTGAAGCTTTCTTT. Translated: CASSQGQNTEAFF.

The V and J genes are TRBV4-1 and TRBJ2-3; TRBD2 aligns across 12 bases. Germline loops: CDR1 MGHRA, CDR2 YSYEKL. The V and J ends lost 1 base and 5 bases, in that order; junction bases with no gene match: 7. The CDR3 consists of 17 residues. The CDR3 spells CASSQVASGGAKDTQYF. As DNA, the CDR3 is TGCGCCAGCAGCCAAGTGGCTAGCGGGGGGGCGAAAGATACGCAGTATTTT.

This clone was detected once. This chain joins TRBV7-2 and TRBJ1-4, with D unclear. Germline V gives CDR1 SGHTA, CDR2 FQGNSA. This CDR3 is built from 16 residues. V lost 1 base and J 0 bases, leaving 9 bases between the germline ends. The CDR3 reads CASSLVAASTNEKLFF. The CDR3 DNA reads as TGTGCCAGCAGCTTAGTGGCTGCATCAACTAATGAAAAACTGTTTTTT.

The chain has TRBV9 and TRBJ2-7, with 8 bases lining up with TRBD2. J lost 0 bases, V lost 2 bases, and 4 bases had no gene match. The CDR3 loop spans 15 amino acids. CDR1 is SGDLS, CDR2 YYNGEE, per germline. CDR3 nucleotides: TGTGCCAGCAGCGTGGGCGGGGGGACCTCCTACGAGCAGTACTTC. Translation gives CASSVGGGTSYEQYF.

The chain links TRBV6-5 to TRBJ1-2; 7 bases map to TRBD1. Trimming cost V 5 bases and J 7 bases; bases outside gene matches: 13. Germline CDR1 reads MNHEY; CDR2 reads SVGAGI. The CDR3 consists of 15 residues. This CDR3 reads CASSNAGSSGGGYTF. As DNA, the CDR3 is TGTGCCAGCAGTAACGCAGGATCGTCAGGGGGTGGCTACACCTTC.

On this clone: A read error may produce the germline difference seen at one junction end. The genes are TRBV19 and TRBJ1-4; 7 bases align to TRBD1. CDR3 length: 15 amino acids. Germline CDR1 reads LNHDA; CDR2 reads SQIVND (reference sequence). CDR3 sequence: CASSSMTGTSEKLFF. CDR3 DNA sequence: TGTGCCAGTAGTTCAATGACAGGGACTAGTGAAAAACTGTTTTTT.

The chain is built from TRBV19 and TRBJ2-3, with no clear D. This CDR3 is built from 14 residues. Germline lookup yields CDR1 LNHDA and CDR2 SQIVND (reference sequence). Trimming removed 5 bases from V and 0 bases from J, with 9 bases in between. CDR3 protein: CASSWQKSTDTQYF. DNA for the CDR3: TGTGCCAGTAGTTGGCAGAAGAGCACAGATACGCAGTATTTT.

The J gene is TRBJ2-1, the V gene TRBV5-3; 9 bases agree with TRBD1. TRBV5-3 is an open reading frame whose function is uncertain. The trim removed 6 bases at V and 7 bases at J, leaving 8 bases unmatched. This CDR3 is built from 14 residues. CDR3 coding DNA: TGTGCCAGAACCGGACAGGGGAGAGGGAATGAGCAGTTCTTC. It codes for CARTGQGRGNEQFF.

J is TRBJ2-7 and V is TRBV6-5; TRBD2 matches 7 bases. This CDR3 is built from 15 residues. Germline trimming cut 7 bases from V and 2 bases from J; bases unmatched to any gene: 11. The V gene's germline CDR1 is MNHEY and CDR2 SVGAGI. The CDR3 region is CASTRERGTTYEQYF. CDR3 sequence (DNA): TGTGCCAGCACGAGGGAGCGGGGAACAACCTACGAGCAGTACTTC.

This chain joins TRBV5-1 and TRBJ1-6; no firm D call. Germline V gene sequence: CDR1 SGHRS, CDR2 YFSETQ. The length of the CDR3 is 16 residues. V was cut by 0 bases and J by 4 bases, with 11 bases left in between. DNA for the CDR3: TGCGCCAGCAGCTTGGAAGGAGCACATTATAATTCACCCCTCCACTTT. Its translation: CASSLEGAHYNSPLHF.

The chain employs TRBV7-2 and TRBJ2-3; D remains unclear. The V and J ends lost 2 bases and 6 bases respectively, with 3 bases between them. The CDR3 is 11 residues long. Germline CDR1 SGHTA, CDR2 FQGNSA. The CDR3 region has the DNA TGTGCCAGCAGCTTATATGATACGCAGTATTTT. Translated: CASSLYDTQYF.

The chain joins TRBV7-2 to TRBJ1-5, with D perhaps TRBD1 (6 bases). The CDR3 is 18 amino acids. The V end lost 2 bases, the J end lost 2 bases, and 19 bases lay between the germline ends. CDR1 is SGHTA and CDR2 is FQGNSA in the germline V gene. The CDR3 spells CASSLRGLQGLGNQPQHF. The CDR3 DNA follows: TGTGCCAGCAGCTTACGCGGCCTACAGGGTCTGGGCAATCAGCCCCAGCATTTT.

The chain links TRBV7-9 to TRBJ2-3; no reliable D call. V was trimmed by 2 bases and J by 2 bases, leaving 8 bases between them. This CDR3 is 14 amino acids long. Germline V CDR1 and CDR2: SEHNR, FQNEAQ (reference sequence). CDR3 residues: CASSLRVNTDTQYF. The CDR3 bases are TGTGCCAGCAGCTTACGAGTCAACACAGATACGCAGTATTTT.

This clone was recorded only once. This chain links TRBV29-1 with TRBJ2-5; the match to TRBD1 covers 9 bases. Germline values: CDR1 SQVTM, CDR2 ANQGSEA. J lost 3 bases, V lost 7 bases, and 12 bases had no gene match. This CDR3 has 15 amino acids. CDR3 region: CSAQTLGQGKETQYF. The CDR3, as DNA: TGCAGCGCCCAGACACTGGGACAGGGAAAAGAGACCCAGTACTTC.

The chain couples TRBV6-5 to TRBJ2-7; perhaps TRBD2 as D (5 bases). V gave up 6 bases and J gave up 0 bases, with 15 bases separating them. CDR1 is MNHEY and CDR2 is SVGAGI in the germline V gene. The CDR3 spans 15 residues. CDR3: CASSTSPGSSYEQYF. The CDR3 nucleotides are TGTGCCAGCAGCACATCACCGGGAAGCTCCTACGAGCAGTACTTC.